This TCR beta chain was recorded in a study of cytomegalovirus exposure and HLA in healthy donors. For this clone: What it binds is unknown.

Both 60 Vbeta primers and 13 Jbeta primers went into the PCR. The repertoire was sequenced with immunoSEQ multiplex PCR; TCRdb's copy has only in-frame clones and lacks some. The sample includes roughly 160,000 clones, roughly 80% of them seen just once. CDR1 is LNHDA, CDR2 SQIVND, per germline (reference sequence). The V end lost 5 bases, the J end lost 2 bases, and 13 bases lay between the germline ends. This CDR3 is 14 amino acids long. Findings and caveats of the study: Across donors, presence/absence analyses took sequencing depth to be roughly uniform. Most TCR sequences were uncommon, yet certain public TCRs appeared in many donors. The study designated over 150 TCR beta chains cytomegalovirus-associated.

The TCR comes from a young man in good health and CMV-seropositive. Sequences were obtained from PBMCs. This chain connects TRBV19 to TRBJ2-7; the D gene is possibly TRBD1 (6 bases). Written as DNA, the CDR3 is TGTGCCAGTAGTTCTCGACAGGCGGCCTACGAGCAGTACTTC. Protein: CASSSRQAAYEQYF. Drawing the rest from reference TRBV19 and TRBJ2-7, the complete variable domain is DGGITQSPKYLFRKEGQNVTLSCEQNLNHDAMYWYRQDPGQGLRLIYYSQIVNDFQKGDIAEGYSVSREKKESFPLTVTSAQKNPTAFYLCASSSRQAAYEQYFGPGTRLTVT.